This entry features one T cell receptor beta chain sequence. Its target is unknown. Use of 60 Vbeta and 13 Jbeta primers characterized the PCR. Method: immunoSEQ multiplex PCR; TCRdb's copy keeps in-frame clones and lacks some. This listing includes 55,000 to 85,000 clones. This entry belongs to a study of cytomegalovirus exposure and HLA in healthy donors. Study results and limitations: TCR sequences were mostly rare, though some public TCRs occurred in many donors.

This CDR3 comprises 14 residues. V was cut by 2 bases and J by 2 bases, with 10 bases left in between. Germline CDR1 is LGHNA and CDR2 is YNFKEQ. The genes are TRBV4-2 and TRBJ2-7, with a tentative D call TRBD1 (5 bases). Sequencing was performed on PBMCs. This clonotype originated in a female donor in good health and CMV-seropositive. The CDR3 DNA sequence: TGTGCCAGCAGCCAATTGACAGTTGCCTACGAGCAGTACTTC. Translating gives CASSQLTVAYEQYF.